This T cell receptor beta chain was documented in a study of OX40 agonist ivuxolimab in advanced cancers. Study summary: With a range of roughly 20 to 80, age averaged roughly 61 years, and 75% to 90% were male.

The length of the CDR3 is 15 residues. V lost 5 bases and J lost 6; bases outside the gene matches: 7. In germline, CDR1 is LNHDA, CDR2 SQIVND (reference sequence). Profiling relied on immunoSEQ multiplex PCR, and the TCRdb table lists in-frame clones only, not all of them. The data hold some 60,000 clones, with roughly 86% observed a single time. This TCR came from an adult with an advanced solid tumor such as melanoma, head and neck, liver or kidney cancer. The material was CD4+ or CD8+ T cells sorted from blood, obtained in a trial of the OX40 agonist ivuxolimab. The rearrangement joins TRBV19 to TRBJ2-1; 10 positions match TRBD1. CDR3 nucleotide sequence: TGTGCCAGTAGTCAGCCTGGACAGGGGGTCAATGAGCAGTTCTTC. This gives the protein CASSQPGQGVNEQFF. The complete variable domain, with remaining parts taken from reference TRBV19 and TRBJ2-1, reads DGGITQSPKYLFRKEGQNVTLSCEQNLNHDAMYWYRQDPGQGLRLIYYSQIVNDFQKGDIAEGYSVSREKKESFPLTVTSAQKNPTAFYLCASSQPGQGVNEQFFGPGTRLTVL.